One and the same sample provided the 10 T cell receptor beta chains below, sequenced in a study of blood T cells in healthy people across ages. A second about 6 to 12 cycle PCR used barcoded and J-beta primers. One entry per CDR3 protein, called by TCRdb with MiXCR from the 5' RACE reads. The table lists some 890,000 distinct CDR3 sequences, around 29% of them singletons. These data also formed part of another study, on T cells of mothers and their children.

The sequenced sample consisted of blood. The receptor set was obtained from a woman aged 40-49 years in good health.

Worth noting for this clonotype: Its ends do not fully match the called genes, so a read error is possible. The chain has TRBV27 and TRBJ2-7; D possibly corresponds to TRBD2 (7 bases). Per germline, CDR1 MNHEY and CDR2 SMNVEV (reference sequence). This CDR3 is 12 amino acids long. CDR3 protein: CASSLPGGERYF. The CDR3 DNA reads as TGTGCCAGCAGTTTACCGGGGGGCGAGCGGTACTTC.

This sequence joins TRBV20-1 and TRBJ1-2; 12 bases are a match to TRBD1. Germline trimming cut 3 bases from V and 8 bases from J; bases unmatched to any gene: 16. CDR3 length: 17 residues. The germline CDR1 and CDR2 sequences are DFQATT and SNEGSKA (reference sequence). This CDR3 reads CSARRAGTGGRNGGYTF. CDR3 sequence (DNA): TGCAGTGCTAGGCGCGCCGGGACAGGGGGCCGGAATGGGGGCTACACCTTC.

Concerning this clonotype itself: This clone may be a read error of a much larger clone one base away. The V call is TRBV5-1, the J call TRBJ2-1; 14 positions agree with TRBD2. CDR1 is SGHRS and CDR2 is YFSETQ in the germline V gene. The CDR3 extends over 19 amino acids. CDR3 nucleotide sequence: TGCACCAGCAGCTTACCCGGGACTAGCGGGGGAGGACCAAACAATGAGCAGTTCTTC. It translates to CTSSLPGTSGGGPNNEQFF.

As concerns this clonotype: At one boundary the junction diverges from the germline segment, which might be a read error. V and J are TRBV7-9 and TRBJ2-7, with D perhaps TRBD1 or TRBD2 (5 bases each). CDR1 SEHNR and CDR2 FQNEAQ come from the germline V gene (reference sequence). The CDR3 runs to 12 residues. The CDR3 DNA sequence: TGTGCCAGCAGCTTGGGACCCTACAAGCAGTACTTC. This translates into CASSLGPYKQYF.

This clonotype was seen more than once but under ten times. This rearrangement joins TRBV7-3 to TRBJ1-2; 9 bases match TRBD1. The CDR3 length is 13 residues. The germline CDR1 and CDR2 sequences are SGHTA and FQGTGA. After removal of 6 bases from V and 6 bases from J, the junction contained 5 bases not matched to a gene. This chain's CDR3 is CASSVTGGDGYTF. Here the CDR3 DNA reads TGTGCCAGCAGTGTTACAGGGGGCGATGGCTACACCTTC.

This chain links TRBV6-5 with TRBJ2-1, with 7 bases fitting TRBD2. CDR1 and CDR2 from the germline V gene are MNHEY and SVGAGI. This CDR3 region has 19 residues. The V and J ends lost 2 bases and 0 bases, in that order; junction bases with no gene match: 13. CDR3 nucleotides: TGTGCCAGCAGTTACCGGACCCCTGGGAGCGGGGACTCCTACAATGAGCAGTTCTTC. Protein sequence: CASSYRTPGSGDSYNEQFF.

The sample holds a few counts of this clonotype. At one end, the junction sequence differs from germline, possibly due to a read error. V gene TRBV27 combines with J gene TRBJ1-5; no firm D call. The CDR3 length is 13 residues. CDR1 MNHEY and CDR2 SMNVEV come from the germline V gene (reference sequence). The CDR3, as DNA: TGTGCCGGCAGTTTAAACGAAATTCAGCCCCAGCATTTT. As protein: CAGSLNEIQPQHF.

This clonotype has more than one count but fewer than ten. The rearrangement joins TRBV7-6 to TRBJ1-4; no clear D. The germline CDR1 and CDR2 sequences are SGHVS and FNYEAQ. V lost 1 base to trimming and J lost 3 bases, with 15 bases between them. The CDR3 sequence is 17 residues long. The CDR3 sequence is CASSLVTSPAANEKLFF. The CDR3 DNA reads TGTGCCAGCAGCTTAGTCACCAGCCCCGCAGCTAATGAAAAACTGTTTTTT.

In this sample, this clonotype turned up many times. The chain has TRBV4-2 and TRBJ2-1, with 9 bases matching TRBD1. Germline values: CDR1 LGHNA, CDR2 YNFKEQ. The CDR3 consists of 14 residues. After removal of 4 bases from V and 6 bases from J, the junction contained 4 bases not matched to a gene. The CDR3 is CASSLGQGSNEQFF. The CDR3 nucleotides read TGTGCCAGCAGCCTAGGACAGGGGAGCAATGAGCAGTTCTTC.

The CDR3 sequence is CATTYGGLYEQYF. The CDR3 DNA reads TGTGCCACCACCTACGGAGGTCTATACGAGCAGTACTTC. V gene TRBV6-2 or TRBV6-3 combines with J gene TRBJ2-7; a weak D match, TRBD2 (5 bases). Per the germline V gene, CDR1 is MNHEY and CDR2 is SVGEGT. Trimming took off 10 bases at V and 4 bases at J, with 17 bases between the two ends. The CDR3 spans 13 residues.